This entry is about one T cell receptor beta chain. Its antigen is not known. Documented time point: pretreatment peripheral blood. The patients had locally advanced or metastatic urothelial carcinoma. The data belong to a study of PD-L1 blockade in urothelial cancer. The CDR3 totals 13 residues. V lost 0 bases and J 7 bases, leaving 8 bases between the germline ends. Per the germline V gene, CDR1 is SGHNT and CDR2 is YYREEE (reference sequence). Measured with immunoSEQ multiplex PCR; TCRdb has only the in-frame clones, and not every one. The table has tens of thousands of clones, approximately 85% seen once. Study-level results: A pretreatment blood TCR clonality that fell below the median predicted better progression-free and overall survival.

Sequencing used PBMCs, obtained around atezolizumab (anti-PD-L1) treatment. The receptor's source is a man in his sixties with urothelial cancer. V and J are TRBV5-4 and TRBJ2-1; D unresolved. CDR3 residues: CASSLDVDNEQFF. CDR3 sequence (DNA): TGTGCCAGCAGCTTGGACGTAGATAATGAGCAGTTCTTC.